The source of this T cell receptor beta chain is a study of identical twins. Study-wide results and caveats: Abundant beta clonotypes from cord blood had fewer insertions, unlike memory repertoires, which showed none. Models came in too low on out-of-frame TCR alpha sharing in monozygotic twins. Conclusions were based on cross-sectional statistical analysis, without following the same donors.

Through template switching, a universal primer site was introduced, and the cDNA contained unique molecular identifiers. TCRdb processed the 5' RACE reads anew with MiXCR; each CDR3 protein has one entry. The profile shows some 1,600,000 distinct CDR3 sequences, less than 35% of them singletons. CDR1 is SQVTM, CDR2 ANQGSEA, per germline. The CDR3 is 14 amino acids. V dropped 5 bases and J dropped 2 bases, with 15 bases sitting between them. This clonotype has a count of ten or more. Its antigen is undetermined. Sequencing used cord blood. The clonotype comes from a newborn girl in good health. The chain links TRBV29-1 to TRBJ2-5, with D perhaps TRBD1 (5 bases). In DNA form, the CDR3 reads TGCAGCGTTCGCGGTTGGGGCCAACAAGAGACCCAGTACTTC. Protein: CSVRGWGQQETQYF.